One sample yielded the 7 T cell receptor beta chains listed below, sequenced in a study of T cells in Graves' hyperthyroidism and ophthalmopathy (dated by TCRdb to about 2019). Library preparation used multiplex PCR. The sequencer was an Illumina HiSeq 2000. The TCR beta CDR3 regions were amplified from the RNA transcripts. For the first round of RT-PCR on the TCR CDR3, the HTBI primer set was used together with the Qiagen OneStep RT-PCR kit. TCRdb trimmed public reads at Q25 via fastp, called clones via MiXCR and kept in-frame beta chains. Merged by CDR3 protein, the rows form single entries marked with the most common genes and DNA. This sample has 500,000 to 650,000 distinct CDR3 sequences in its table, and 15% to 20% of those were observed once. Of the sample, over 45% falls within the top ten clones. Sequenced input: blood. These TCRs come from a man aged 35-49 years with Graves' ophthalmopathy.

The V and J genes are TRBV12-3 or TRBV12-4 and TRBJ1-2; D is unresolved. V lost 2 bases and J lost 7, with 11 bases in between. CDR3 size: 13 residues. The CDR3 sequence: CASSLWASFGYTF. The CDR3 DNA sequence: TGTGCCAGCAGTTTATGGGCATCTTTTGGCTACACCTTC.

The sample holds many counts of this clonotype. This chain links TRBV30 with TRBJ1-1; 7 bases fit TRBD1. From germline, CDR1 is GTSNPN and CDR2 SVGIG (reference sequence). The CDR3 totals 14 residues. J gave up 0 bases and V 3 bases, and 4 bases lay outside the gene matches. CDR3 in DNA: TGTGCCTGGAGCGAAACAGGGGTGAACACTGAAGCTTTCTTT. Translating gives CAWSETGVNTEAFF.

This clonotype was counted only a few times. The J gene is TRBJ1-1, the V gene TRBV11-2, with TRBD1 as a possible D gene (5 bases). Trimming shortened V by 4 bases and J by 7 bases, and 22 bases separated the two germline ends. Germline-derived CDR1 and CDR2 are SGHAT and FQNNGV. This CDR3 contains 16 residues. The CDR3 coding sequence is TGTGCCAGCAGCTCCCTCCGGAACCCGGGGCGGGGTGAAGCTTTCTTT. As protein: CASSSLRNPGRGEAFF.

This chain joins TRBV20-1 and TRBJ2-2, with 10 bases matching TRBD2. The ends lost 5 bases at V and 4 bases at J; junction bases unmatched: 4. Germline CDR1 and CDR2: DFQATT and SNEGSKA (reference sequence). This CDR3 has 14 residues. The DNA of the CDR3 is TGCAGTGCTCAACTAGCGGGGATCACCGGGGAGCTGTTTTTT. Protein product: CSAQLAGITGELFF.

CDR3 nucleotide sequence: TGTGCCAGCAGATTGCATGGTCCCCAAGAGACCCAGTACTTC. This encodes CASRLHGPQETQYF. The chain couples TRBV12-3 or TRBV12-4 to TRBJ2-5; D is unclear. Trimming took 6 bases from V and 1 from J, leaving 12 bases between them. This CDR3 spans 14 amino acids.

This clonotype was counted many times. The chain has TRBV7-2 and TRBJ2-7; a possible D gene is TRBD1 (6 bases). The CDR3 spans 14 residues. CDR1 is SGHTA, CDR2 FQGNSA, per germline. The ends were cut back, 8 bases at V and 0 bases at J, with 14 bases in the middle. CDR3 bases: TGTGCCAGCGGACCCAGGACAGACTCCTACGAGCAGTACTTC. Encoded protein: CASGPRTDSYEQYF. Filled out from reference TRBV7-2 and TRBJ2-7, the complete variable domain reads GAGVSQSPSNKVTEKGKDVELRCDPISGHTALYWYRQSLGQGLEFLIYFQGNSAPDKSGLPSDRFSAERTGGSVSTLTIQRTQQEDSAVYLCASGPRTDSYEQYFGPGTRLTVT.

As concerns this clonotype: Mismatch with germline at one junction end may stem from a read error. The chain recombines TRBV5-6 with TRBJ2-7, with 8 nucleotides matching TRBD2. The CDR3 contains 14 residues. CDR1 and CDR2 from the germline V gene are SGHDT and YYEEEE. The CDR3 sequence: CASGFSGAFYEQYF. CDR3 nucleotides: TGTGCCAGCGGCTTTAGCGGGGCCTTCTACGAGCAGTACTTC. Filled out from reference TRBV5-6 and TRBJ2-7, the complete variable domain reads DAGVTQSPTHLIKTRGQQVTLRCSPKSGHDTVSWYQQALGQGPQFIFQYYEEEERQRGNFPDRFSGHQFPNYSSELNVNALLLGDSALYLCASGFSGAFYEQYFGPGTRLTVT.